A single sample gave rise to the 29 T cell receptor beta chains below, sequenced in a study of memory CD4+ T cells and cytomegalovirus serostatus (dated by TCRdb to between 2018 and 2020). Single viable CD3+CD4+CD8-CD45RO+ cells were sorted as memory CD4+ T cells on a FACSAria II. Libraries were made using the immunoSEQ multiplex PCR assay. TCRdb holds this immuneACCESS table with in-frame rearrangements only. Some clones are missing; in checked studies, unresolved V genes explain under half, and the rest has no known cause. For this sample the table gives some 50,000 clones, of which around four fifths were detected only once. Together, the top ten hold 0.61% of the sample. The sequencing sample was made of memory CD4+ T cells from blood. The receptors come from an adult in good health and CMV-seronegative.

CDR3 bases: TGTGCCAGCAGCCTAACCAGCATAAGATCACCCCTCCACTTT. This sequence encodes CASSLTSIRSPLHF. The chain carries TRBV14 and TRBJ1-6; D is uncertain. There are 14 residues in the CDR3. Germline V gene sequence: CDR1 SGHDN, CDR2 FVKESK. V dropped 4 bases and J dropped 10 bases, with 14 bases sitting between them.

The J gene is TRBJ2-7, the V gene TRBV6-1; D possibly corresponds to TRBD2 (5 bases). Trimming left V 3 bases short and J 4 bases short, with 10 bases between. Germline CDR1 is MNHNS and CDR2 is SASEGT. CDR3 length: 13 amino acids. The CDR3 region is CASSDDRRYEQYF. Written as DNA, the CDR3 is TGTGCCAGCAGTGATGATAGGAGGTACGAGCAGTACTTC.

This sequence joins TRBV13 and TRBJ1-3, with TRBD1 matching 7 bases. V shed 0 bases, J shed 4 bases, and the junction held 3 bases outside the gene matches. Germline values: CDR1 PRHDT, CDR2 FYEKMQ (reference sequence). This CDR3 comprises 15 residues. The CDR3 nucleotides read TGTGCCAGCAGCTTAGGGTCGGGACAGGGAAACACCATATATTTT. Translated, it gives CASSLGSGQGNTIYF.

The chain has TRBV18 and TRBJ1-6; D unresolved. The CDR3 runs 14 residues. Germline values: CDR1 KGHSH, CDR2 LQKENI. Trimming removed 5 bases at V and 0 bases at J, with 5 bases between. CDR3 amino acids: CASSTSSYNSPLHF. The DNA of the CDR3 is TGTGCCAGCTCAACGAGCTCCTATAATTCACCCCTCCACTTT.

The chain links TRBV6-1 to TRBJ2-1, with 9 bases aligning to TRBD2. The CDR3 runs to 17 residues. The germline V gene encodes CDR1 MNHNS and CDR2 SASEGT. V shed 4 bases, J shed 4 bases, and the junction held 11 bases outside the gene matches. CDR3 region: CASSVSGGMFPYNEQFF. The DNA for the CDR3 is TGTGCCAGCAGTGTAAGCGGGGGGATGTTCCCTTACAATGAGCAGTTCTTC.

The CDR3 is CASSLGLNNEQFF. As DNA, the CDR3 is TGTGCCAGCAGCTTGGGTCTAAACAATGAGCAGTTCTTC. The rearrangement links TRBV7-9 to TRBJ2-1; D is unresolved. The CDR3 covers 13 residues. V dropped 3 bases and J dropped 5 bases, with 8 bases sitting between them. Germline assignment: CDR1 SEHNR and CDR2 FQNEAQ (reference sequence).

V and J are TRBV6-1 and TRBJ1-2; TRBD1 is a possible D gene (5 bases). Trimming cost V 0 bases and J 8 bases, with 16 bases left between them. CDR3 length equals 15 residues. Germline V gene lookup returns CDR1 MNHNS and CDR2 SASEGT. Here the CDR3 reads CASSEALWGYGGYTF. In DNA form, the CDR3 reads TGTGCCAGCAGTGAAGCACTGTGGGGCTACGGCGGCTACACCTTC.

The V gene is TRBV18, the J gene TRBJ1-4; D is unresolved. Germline-derived CDR1 and CDR2 are KGHSH and LQKENI. V lost 3 bases and J 0 bases, leaving 17 bases between the germline ends. The CDR3 sequence is 18 residues long. CDR3 nucleotide sequence: TGTGCCAGCTCACCGGTCAACAGATTGACTTCAACTAATGAAAAACTGTTTTTT. Protein: CASSPVNRLTSTNEKLFF.

The chain uses TRBV6-1 and TRBJ1-5; possible D gene TRBD1, 6 bases. The ends were cut back, 6 bases at V and 5 bases at J, with 14 bases in the middle. The CDR3 extends over 14 amino acids. Germline V lookup: CDR1 MNHNS, CDR2 SASEGT. As DNA, the CDR3 is TGTGCCAGCAGCGTACAGGGTGGAGATCAGCCCCAGCATTTT. Translated: CASSVQGGDQPQHF.

The chain employs TRBV5-1 and TRBJ1-4; 9 bases match TRBD1. The length of the CDR3 is 17 residues. The germline CDR1 and CDR2 sequences are SGHRS and YFSETQ. Trimming at V came to 2 bases and at J to 6 bases, leaving 11 bases not matched to a gene. As DNA, the CDR3 is TGCGCCAGCAGCTTTTTCTACAGGGGGCGATCAGATGAAAAACTGTTTTTT. Translated, it gives CASSFFYRGRSDEKLFF.

The chain couples TRBV30 to TRBJ1-2; no definite D call. Looked up from germline, CDR1 is GTSNPN and CDR2 is SVGIG (reference sequence). V was cut by 1 base and J by 2 bases, with 8 bases left in between. This CDR3 contains 13 residues. CDR3 region: CAWSDGGNYGYTF. DNA for the CDR3: TGTGCCTGGAGTGATGGAGGCAACTATGGCTACACCTTC.

V is TRBV5-6 and J is TRBJ2-5, with unresolved D. Per the germline V gene, CDR1 is SGHDT and CDR2 is YYEEEE. This CDR3 comprises 12 residues. With 4 bases removed from V and 4 bases from J, the gap between germline ends came to 8 bases. The CDR3 DNA reads TGTGCCAGCAGCATTAGGAGAGAGACCCAGTACTTC. This gives the protein CASSIRRETQYF.

This rearrangement joins TRBV19 to TRBJ2-7; TRBD2 might be the D (6 bases). Germline lookup yields CDR1 LNHDA and CDR2 SQIVND (reference sequence). V dropped 9 bases and J dropped 6 bases, with 9 bases sitting between them. This CDR3 region has 10 residues. CDR3 loop: CARGTSEQYF. The DNA of the CDR3 is TGTGCCAGGGGGACTTCCGAGCAGTACTTC.

The CDR3 DNA is TGTGCCAGCAGTTTTACTAGCTACAATGAGCAGTTCTTC. Its translation is CASSFTSYNEQFF. J is TRBJ2-1 and V is TRBV6-6; a weak D match, TRBD2 (5 bases). Germline V lookup: CDR1 MNHNY, CDR2 SVGAGI (reference sequence). V lost 4 bases and J 3 bases, leaving 7 bases between the germline ends. There are 13 residues in the CDR3.

This chain uses TRBV2 with TRBJ1-2, with D maybe TRBD1 (6 bases). The CDR3 consists of 13 residues. V shed 7 bases and J shed 10 bases, with 19 bases lying between them. The germline gives CDR1 SNHLY, CDR2 FYNNEI. CDR3: CASTRTENYIYTF. CDR3 sequence (DNA): TGTGCCAGCACACGGACAGAGAACTATATCTACACCTTC. Looking up the rest from reference TRBV2 and TRBJ1-2 gives the full variable domain: EPEVTQTPSHQVTQMGQEVILRCVPISNHLYFYWYRQILGQKVEFLVSFYNNEISEKSEIFDDQFSVERPDGSNFTLKIRSTKLEDSAMYFCASTRTENYIYTFGSGTRLTVV.

This clone was detected only a few times. The gene calls are TRBV15 and TRBJ2-4; D is undetermined. The germline V gene has CDR1 LNHNV and CDR2 YYDKDF (reference sequence). V was trimmed by 0 bases and J by 0 bases, leaving 6 bases between them. The CDR3 totals 15 residues. The CDR3 nucleotides read TGTGCCACCAGCAGAGATCGAATAGCCAAAAACATTCAGTACTTC. Its protein is CATSRDRIAKNIQYF. Variable domain in full (rest from reference TRBV15 and TRBJ2-4): DAMVIQNPRYQVTQFGKPVTLSCSQTLNHNVMYWYQQKSSQAPKLLFHYYDKDFNNEADTPDNFQSRRPNTSFCFLDIRSPGLGDTAMYLCATSRDRIAKNIQYFGAGTRLSVL.

The CDR3 DNA reads as TGTGCCTGGAGTGGGGCGTGGGGGGCCCTGAACACTGAAGCTTTCTTT. Translating gives CAWSGAWGALNTEAFF. This chain joins TRBV30 and TRBJ1-1; D is perhaps TRBD1 (6 bases). The CDR3 loop spans 16 amino acids. Germline CDR1 and CDR2: GTSNPN and SVGIG (reference sequence). V dropped 1 base and J dropped 0 bases, with 15 bases sitting between them. Using reference TRBV30 and TRBJ1-1 for the parts outside the CDR3, the full variable domain is SQTIHQWPATLVQPVGSPLSLECTVEGTSNPNLYWYRQAAGRGLQLLFYSVGIGQISSEVPQNLSASRPQDRQFILSSKKLLLSDSGFYLCAWSGAWGALNTEAFFGQGTRLTVV.

This chain joins TRBV5-1 and TRBJ2-7, with D perhaps TRBD1 (6 bases). V was clipped by 4 bases and J by 0 bases, with 8 bases between them. This CDR3 is 13 amino acids long. Germline V CDR1 and CDR2: SGHRS, YFSETQ. The CDR3 DNA reads TGCGCCAGCAGCCCGACAGGCTCCTACGAGCAGTACTTC. Residues: CASSPTGSYEQYF.

The rearrangement joins TRBV5-1 to TRBJ2-2, with D perhaps matching TRBD2 (5 bases). The CDR3 consists of 15 residues. Deletions cut 1 base from V and 3 bases from J, with 10 bases between. Germline V gives CDR1 SGHRS, CDR2 YFSETQ. The CDR3 loop is CASSLSGLDTGELFF. The CDR3 DNA reads as TGCGCCAGCAGCTTGTCGGGGTTAGACACCGGGGAGCTGTTTTTT. Looking up the rest from reference TRBV5-1 and TRBJ2-2 gives the full variable domain: KAGVTQTPRYLIKTRGQQVTLSCSPISGHRSVSWYQQTPGQGLQFLFEYFSETQRNKGNFPGRFSGRQFSNSRSEMNVSTLELGDSALYLCASSLSGLDTGELFFGEGSRLTVL.

The chain links TRBV7-9 to TRBJ1-1; TRBD1 might be the D (6 bases). The CDR3 extends over 15 amino acids. V dropped 5 bases and J dropped 8 bases, with 21 bases sitting between them. Germline CDR1 reads SEHNR; CDR2 reads FQNEAQ (reference sequence). The CDR3 sequence: CASSPMGGLTEEAFF. In DNA form, the CDR3 reads TGTGCCAGCAGCCCAATGGGGGGGCTCACTGAGGAAGCTTTCTTT.

V usage is TRBV25-1 and J usage is TRBJ1-2; 7 bases map to TRBD1. Germline loops: CDR1 MGHDK, CDR2 SYGVNS. The CDR3 is 17 amino acids. Trimming cost V 5 bases and J 1 base; bases outside gene matches: 13. The CDR3 sequence is CASSWETGTSNNYGYTF. The CDR3 nucleotides are TGTGCCAGCAGTTGGGAGACAGGGACTTCCAATAACTATGGCTACACCTTC.

The J gene is TRBJ2-2, the V gene TRBV7-6, with unresolved D. CDR3 length: 16 amino acids. Trimming took off 5 bases at V and 0 bases at J, with 13 bases between the two ends. The germline CDR1 and CDR2 sequences are SGHVS and FNYEAQ. The CDR3, as DNA: TGTGCCAGCAGCGCCAGACAAGCCTCGAACACCGGGGAGCTGTTTTTT. Translation: CASSARQASNTGELFF.

The chain links TRBV30 to TRBJ1-4; the D gene is possibly TRBD1 (5 bases). The V gene's germline CDR1 is GTSNPN and CDR2 SVGIG (reference sequence). The CDR3 is 12 amino acids. The germline V and J ends were trimmed by 8 bases and 8 bases, with 15 bases remaining between them. CDR3 coding DNA: TGTGCCGGGGGACGGGGAGGGGAAAAACTGTTTTTT. Amino acids: CAGGRGGEKLFF.

CDR3 nucleotides: TGTGCCAGCAGGGAGGAACTAGCGGGGGGGCACGAGCAGTACTTC. This translates into CASREELAGGHEQYF. The chain has TRBV2 and TRBJ2-7; TRBD2 aligns across 13 bases. CDR3 length: 15 amino acids. Germline assignment: CDR1 SNHLY and CDR2 FYNNEI. V lost 6 bases and J lost 5; bases outside the gene matches: 7.

This chain links TRBV10-3 with TRBJ1-1, with TRBD1 as a possible D gene (6 bases). V lost 7 bases, J lost 0 bases, and 9 bases lay in between. The CDR3 sequence is 13 residues long. Germline V gives CDR1 ENHRY, CDR2 SYGVKD. This CDR3 reads CAIKGGMNTEAFF. CDR3 sequence (DNA): TGTGCCATCAAGGGGGGCATGAACACTGAAGCTTTCTTT.

The chain is built from TRBV9 and TRBJ2-1, with D hard to call. CDR1 is SGDLS, CDR2 YYNGEE, per germline. Trimming took off 1 base at V and 9 bases at J, with 11 bases between the two ends. This CDR3 contains 13 residues. The CDR3 sequence: CASSVSLSGEQFF. The CDR3 region has the DNA TGTGCCAGCAGCGTAAGTTTATCTGGTGAGCAGTTCTTC. Together with reference TRBV9 and TRBJ2-1, the CDR3 gives the full variable domain: DSGVTQTPKHLITATGQRVTLRCSPRSGDLSVYWYQQSLDQGLQFLIQYYNGEERAKGNILERFSAQQFPDLHSELNLSSLELGDSALYFCASSVSLSGEQFFGPGTRLTVL.

The chain combines TRBV7-2 with TRBJ1-6, with D tentatively TRBD1 (5 bases). The germline gives CDR1 SGHTA, CDR2 FQGNSA. CDR3 length: 15 residues. With 1 base removed from V and 10 bases from J, the gap between germline ends came to 14 bases. The CDR3 DNA is TGTGCCAGCAGCTTAGTAGGTCAGGGTGGGTCACCCCTCCACTTT. Encoded protein: CASSLVGQGGSPLHF.

This rearrangement joins TRBV7-9 to TRBJ2-5, with D possibly being TRBD1 (5 bases). Germline V gene data show CDR1 as SEHNR and CDR2 as FQNEAQ (reference sequence). This CDR3 has 14 residues. Trimming took 1 base from V and 4 from J, leaving 10 bases between them. CDR3 in amino acids: CASSLGVQGETQYF. The CDR3 nucleotides read TGTGCCAGCAGCTTAGGGGTTCAGGGAGAGACCCAGTACTTC.

The chain is built from TRBV6-5 and TRBJ1-3, with D hard to call. V lost 6 bases to trimming and J lost 2 bases, with 5 bases between them. The CDR3 has 12 amino acids. Germline CDR1 and CDR2: MNHEY and SVGAGI. CDR3 region: CASRGAGNTIYF. CDR3 nucleotide sequence: TGTGCCAGCAGGGGAGCTGGAAACACCATATATTTT.